This passage covers 26 T cell receptor beta chains from one sample sequenced in a study of T cells in Graves' hyperthyroidism and ophthalmopathy. Researchers amplified the TCR beta CDR3 regions from RNA transcripts. HTBI primers drove first-round RT-PCR of the TCR CDR3. TCRdb re-called the multiplex PCR reads with MiXCR, one entry per CDR3 protein. The repertoire consists of around 600,000 distinct CDR3 sequences, with approximately 15% occurring once and the leading ten covering around 7%. The sequenced sample consisted of blood. These receptors were obtained from a woman in her late teens or twenties with Graves' ophthalmopathy.

The rearrangement joins TRBV20-1 to TRBJ2-3; TRBD2 matches at 15 bases. Germline V gene lookup returns CDR1 DFQATT and CDR2 SNEGSKA (reference sequence). The V segment lost 3 bases and the J segment 14 bases; nucleotides outside the gene matches: 24. The CDR3 loop spans 19 amino acids. CDR3 nucleotide sequence: TGCAGTGCTAGCTCCTTGAGATCTGGGACTAGCGGGAGGTCGTTTCGGCCGTATTTT. Its translation is CSASSLRSGTSGRSFRPYF.

This clonotype was counted at least ten times. The chain carries TRBV7-9 and TRBJ2-7; 7 nucleotides match TRBD2. The germline gives CDR1 SEHNR, CDR2 FQNEAQ (reference sequence). V was clipped by 8 bases and J by 2 bases; unmatched bases: 3. The CDR3 sequence is 12 residues long. In nucleotides, the CDR3 is TGTGCCAGCGCGGGACTAACCTACGAGCAGTACTTC. It encodes CASAGLTYEQYF.

Ten or more counts support this clonotype. The chain carries TRBV6-2 or TRBV6-3 and TRBJ2-7; perhaps TRBD2 as D (5 bases). V gave up 5 bases and J gave up 3 bases, with 14 bases separating them. Germline CDR1 reads MNHEY; CDR2 reads SVGEGT. The CDR3 is 14 residues long. As DNA, the CDR3 is TGTGCCAGCAGTCTAGGACTTACTGACTACGAGCAGTACTTC. Translated: CASSLGLTDYEQYF.

In this sample, this clonotype turned up many times. The chain has TRBV2 and TRBJ2-1; D uncertain. This CDR3 is built from 14 residues. From germline, CDR1 is SNHLY and CDR2 FYNNEI. Deletions cut 8 bases from V and 6 bases from J, with 17 bases between. CDR3 loop: CASHRSAFGNEQFF. CDR3 DNA sequence: TGTGCCAGCCACAGAAGTGCGTTCGGCAATGAGCAGTTCTTC.

The chain is built from TRBV28 and TRBJ2-7; a weak D match, TRBD1 (6 bases). The V end lost 8 bases, the J end lost 0 bases, and 14 bases lay between the germline ends. The germline gives CDR1 MDHEN, CDR2 SYDVKM. This CDR3 is built from 14 residues. CDR3 coding DNA: TGTGCCAGCCAGAGACAGGAAGGCTCCTACGAGCAGTACTTC. Translating gives CASQRQEGSYEQYF.

This clonotype occurred many times. The genes are TRBV20-1 and TRBJ1-5, with 7 bases fitting TRBD1. Trimming cost V 5 bases and J 2 bases; bases outside gene matches: 6. This CDR3 is built from 14 residues. The germline CDR1 and CDR2 sequences are DFQATT and SNEGSKA (reference sequence). The CDR3: CSAHSGQGNQPQHF. The CDR3 region has the DNA TGCAGTGCTCATTCCGGACAGGGCAATCAGCCCCAGCATTTT.

The V and J genes are TRBV4-2 and TRBJ1-5; D possibly corresponds to TRBD1 (6 bases). There are 15 residues in the CDR3. Germline V gene lookup returns CDR1 LGHNA and CDR2 YNFKEQ. V lost 5 bases and J 2 bases, leaving 13 bases between the germline ends. The CDR3 region is CASSIGQRGNQPQHF. The CDR3 nucleotides read TGTGCCAGCAGCATCGGACAGAGGGGCAATCAGCCCCAGCATTTT.

This clonotype came up a few times. The chain links TRBV12-3 or TRBV12-4 to TRBJ2-5; D ambiguous. The CDR3 runs 14 residues. Trimming pared 0 bases from V and 3 bases from J, leaving 8 bases between. CDR3 loop: CASSLADVKETQYF. DNA for the CDR3: TGTGCCAGCAGTTTAGCGGACGTGAAAGAGACCCAGTACTTC.

The table lists this clonotype with a few counts. This chain uses TRBV19 with TRBJ2-1; TRBD2 is a possible D gene (6 bases). This CDR3 is built from 14 residues. The germline V gene encodes CDR1 LNHDA and CDR2 SQIVND (reference sequence). V shed 3 bases and J shed 4 bases, with 10 bases lying between them. The CDR3 DNA reads TGTGCCAGTAGTATGGAGGGCCGGTACAATGAGCAGTTCTTC. It yields the protein CASSMEGRYNEQFF.

This clonotype was detected a few times. The chain employs TRBV18 and TRBJ2-7; D gene uncertain. There are 13 residues in the CDR3. The germline V gene has CDR1 KGHSH and CDR2 LQKENI. V lost 4 bases, J lost 6 bases, and 13 bases lay in between. CDR3 residues: CASSLDRVGEQYF. The CDR3 bases are TGTGCCAGCTCACTTGACCGGGTCGGCGAGCAGTACTTC.

V is TRBV25-1 and J is TRBJ2-7, with a weak D call TRBD2 (7 bases). The CDR3 length is 19 residues. Per germline, CDR1 MGHDK and CDR2 SYGVNS. The ends were cut back, 1 base at V and 0 bases at J, with 22 bases in the middle. The CDR3 DNA reads as TGTGCCAGCAGTGAATGGGACGTTTCGGGAGGCAGGGGCTCCTACGAGCAGTACTTC. Translation gives CASSEWDVSGGRGSYEQYF.

As concerns this clonotype: A read error may explain this, as a much larger clone is one base away. The V gene is TRBV4-1, the J gene TRBJ1-2, with D possibly matching TRBD1 (6 bases). Per the germline V gene, CDR1 is MGHRA and CDR2 is YSYEKL. This CDR3 is built from 14 residues. The CDR3, as DNA: TGCACCAGCAGCCAAGGGGTGGGGGCGCGCGGCTACACCTTC. It specifies CTSSQGVGARGYTF.

This clonotype appeared many times. This chain links TRBV7-9 with TRBJ2-7, with 12 bases lining up with TRBD2. CDR1 and CDR2 (germline): SEHNR, FQNEAQ (reference sequence). The CDR3 consists of 16 residues. The ends lost 4 bases at V and 4 bases at J; junction bases unmatched: 8. This CDR3 is CASSSLRTSGTYEQYF. For the CDR3, the DNA is TGTGCCAGCAGCTCGTTAAGGACTAGCGGGACTTACGAGCAGTACTTC. The variable domain in full, with the rest retrieved from reference TRBV7-9 and TRBJ2-7, is DTGVSQNPRHKITKRGQNVTFRCDPISEHNRLYWYRQTLGQGPEFLTYFQNEAQLEKSRLLSDRFSAERPKGSFSTLEIQRTEQGDSAMYLCASSSLRTSGTYEQYFGPGTRLTVT.

This clonotype has at least ten counts. V gene TRBV28 combines with J gene TRBJ2-7; possibly TRBD1 for D (6 bases). This CDR3 has 14 residues. V was clipped by 8 bases and J by 2 bases, with 16 bases between them. Germline CDR1 reads MDHEN; CDR2 reads SYDVKM. DNA of the CDR3: TGTGCCAGCTTTGATGCCAGGGGACCCTACGAGCAGTACTTC. This codes for CASFDARGPYEQYF.

This clonotype was seen only a few times. The chain employs TRBV19 and TRBJ2-4; 9 bases map to TRBD1. Germline-derived CDR1 and CDR2 are LNHDA and SQIVND (reference sequence). The CDR3 has 13 amino acids. Trimming at V came to 3 bases and at J to 6 bases, leaving 0 bases not matched to a gene. The CDR3 DNA sequence: TGTGCCAGTAGTATGGGACAGGGAAACATTCAGTACTTC. This codes for CASSMGQGNIQYF. The full variable domain, its missing parts supplied by reference TRBV19 and TRBJ2-4, is DGGITQSPKYLFRKEGQNVTLSCEQNLNHDAMYWYRQDPGQGLRLIYYSQIVNDFQKGDIAEGYSVSREKKESFPLTVTSAQKNPTAFYLCASSMGQGNIQYFGAGTRLSVL.

This clonotype has at least ten counts. The chain carries TRBV6-1 and TRBJ1-1; TRBD1 is a possible D gene (5 bases). The germline V gene encodes CDR1 MNHNS and CDR2 SASEGT. The CDR3 loop spans 14 amino acids. V was clipped by 5 bases and J by 0 bases, with 10 bases between them. The CDR3 sequence is CASSSGRLNTEAFF. The CDR3 DNA reads as TGTGCCAGCAGTTCGGGACGGCTGAACACTGAAGCTTTCTTT.

This clonotype occurred a few times. The J gene is TRBJ2-2, the V gene TRBV15, with 8 bases lining up with TRBD2. Per germline, CDR1 LNHNV and CDR2 YYDKDF (reference sequence). This CDR3 contains 16 residues. V shed 1 base, J shed 8 bases, and the junction held 9 bases outside the gene matches. CDR3 residues: CATSRGTGGAMGELFF. The CDR3 DNA sequence: TGTGCCACCAGCAGAGGTACGGGAGGGGCCATGGGGGAGCTGTTTTTT.

This clonotype was picked up a small number of times. J is TRBJ2-3 and V is TRBV2; D ambiguous. The germline CDR1 and CDR2 sequences are SNHLY and FYNNEI. CDR3 length: 16 amino acids. V was clipped by 1 base and J by 4 bases, with 15 bases between them. The CDR3 reads CASSEELFRVPDTQYF. CDR3 nucleotide sequence: TGTGCCAGCAGTGAAGAGCTTTTTAGGGTTCCAGATACGCAGTATTTT.

This clonotype was detected many times. V is TRBV29-1 and J is TRBJ1-2; D is unresolved. Deletions cut 3 bases from V and 7 bases from J, with 12 bases between. Germline values: CDR1 SQVTM, CDR2 ANQGSEA. CDR3 length: 12 residues. The CDR3 sequence is CSVEWGSGGYTF. The DNA of the CDR3 is TGCAGCGTTGAGTGGGGATCAGGTGGCTACACCTTC. The full variable domain, in which reference TRBV29-1 and TRBJ1-2 provide the parts outside the CDR3, is SAVISQKPSRDICQRGTSLTIQCQVDSQVTMMFWYRQQPGQSLTLIATANQGSEATYESGFVIDKFPISRPNLTFSTLTVSNMSPEDSSIYLCSVEWGSGGYTFGSGTRLTVV.

This clonotype has more than one count but fewer than ten. The V gene is TRBV6-6, the J gene TRBJ2-3, with 11 bases aligning to TRBD2. Germline V gene data show CDR1 as MNHNY and CDR2 as SVGAGI (reference sequence). Trimming took 2 bases from V and 2 from J; bases not matched to a gene: 3. This CDR3 is 16 amino acids long. This CDR3 is CASSYATSGNTDTQYF. CDR3 nucleotide sequence: TGTGCCAGCAGTTACGCGACTAGCGGGAACACAGATACGCAGTATTTT.

Turning to this clonotype: Possible read error: a much larger clone is one base away. The rearrangement uses TRBV10-3 and TRBJ2-7; tentative D call: TRBD1 (6 bases). The J call may be wrong; the DNA end is better matched by TRBJ2-1. The CDR3 loop spans 15 amino acids. CDR1 ENHRY and CDR2 SYGVKD come from the germline V gene. In DNA form, the CDR3 reads TGTGCCAGCAGTTTGGCCGGGACAAGTCCCTACGAGCAGTTCTTC. It specifies CASSLAGTSPYEQFF.

The count of this clonotype is one. This chain connects TRBV5-1 to TRBJ2-3; 8 nucleotides match TRBD2. Unmatched junction bases numbered 19, after V lost 4 bases and J lost 12 bases. The CDR3 consists of 16 residues. Germline V gene data show CDR1 as SGHRS and CDR2 as YFSETQ. The CDR3 sequence is CASSLQGRREDPPQYF. Here the CDR3 DNA reads TGCGCCAGCAGCCTCCAGGGGAGGCGGGAGGATCCCCCCCAGTATTTT.

This chain uses TRBV6-1 with TRBJ2-7; 8 positions agree with TRBD2. The CDR3 has 13 residues. The ends lost 5 bases at V and 3 bases at J; junction bases unmatched: 3. In germline, CDR1 is MNHNS, CDR2 SASEGT. The CDR3 region is CASSYAGGYEQYF. The DNA of the CDR3 is TGTGCCAGCAGTTACGCGGGGGGCTACGAGCAGTACTTC.

The gene calls are TRBV7-8 and TRBJ2-2; D might be TRBD1 (8 bases). The CDR3 loop spans 18 amino acids. V was shortened by 5 bases and J by 2 bases, with 21 bases between the two germline ends. From germline, CDR1 is SGHVS and CDR2 FQNEAQ. CDR3 loop: CASSKHRGGEFNTGELFF. CDR3 in DNA: TGTGCCAGCAGCAAGCACAGGGGGGGGGAATTTAACACCGGGGAGCTGTTTTTT.

This clonotype showed up many times. The J gene is TRBJ1-1, the V gene TRBV7-2; D perhaps matches TRBD1 (5 bases). Trimming cost V 1 base and J 6 bases, with 12 bases left between them. The CDR3 contains 14 residues. The germline V gene encodes CDR1 SGHTA and CDR2 FQGNSA. In DNA, the CDR3 is TGTGCCAGCAGCTTAGAACCAGGGTGGTCTGAAGCTTTCTTT. Translating it yields CASSLEPGWSEAFF.

DNA for the CDR3: TGTGCCAGCACCCAATTTCCGGGAGGTGGCACAGATACGCAGTATTTT. Translation gives CASTQFPGGGTDTQYF. The chain carries TRBV27 and TRBJ2-3, with 7 bases fitting TRBD2. CDR3 length: 16 residues. V lost 7 bases, J lost 1 base, and 11 bases stayed unmatched. Germline values: CDR1 MNHEY, CDR2 SMNVEV (reference sequence).